One sample yielded the 7 T cell receptor beta chains listed below, sequenced in a study of cytomegalovirus exposure and HLA in healthy donors (dated by TCRdb to 2015 to 2018). Libraries were prepared through the immunoSEQ multiplex PCR assay. The multiplex PCR relied on a mix of 60 forward primers for TCR Vbeta segments and 13 reverse primers for TCR Jbeta segments. Here the immuneACCESS table is served through TCRdb, limited to in-frame sequences with V and J called. Missing clones are a known gap in these copies; in checked studies unresolved V genes cover under half, and the rest lacks a known reason. The sample profile shows fewer than 150,000 clones; 78% of them were found once. The ten biggest clones cover over 2.5% of the sample. Sequencing was done on a sample of PBMCs. These TCRs come from a male donor in good health and CMV-seronegative.

J is TRBJ2-1 and V is TRBV29-1; TRBD1 matches at 7 bases. The germline CDR1 and CDR2 sequences are SQVTM and ANQGSEA. The CDR3 is 15 amino acids. The J segment lost 4 bases and the V segment lost 3 bases, leaving 9 bases of the junction unmatched. The CDR3 sequence: CSVDDRVVGYNEQFF. In DNA, the CDR3 is TGCAGCGTTGATGACAGGGTAGTAGGGTACAATGAGCAGTTCTTC.

The V and J genes are TRBV9 and TRBJ1-5, with D tentatively TRBD1 (6 bases). Trimming took 0 bases from V and 5 from J, leaving 12 bases between them. The germline gives CDR1 SGDLS, CDR2 YYNGEE. The CDR3 totals 15 residues. DNA of the CDR3: TGTGCCAGCAGCGTAGGGACAGATACCTATCAGCCCCAGCATTTT. This translates into CASSVGTDTYQPQHF. Supplemented by reference TRBV9 and TRBJ1-5, the full variable domain reads DSGVTQTPKHLITATGQRVTLRCSPRSGDLSVYWYQQSLDQGLQFLIQYYNGEERAKGNILERFSAQQFPDLHSELNLSSLELGDSALYFCASSVGTDTYQPQHFGDGTRLSIL.

To note about this clone: The junction departs from germline at one end; a sequencing error may be responsible. The V and J genes are TRBV18 and TRBJ2-7; D is perhaps TRBD2 (6 bases). CDR3 length equals 13 residues. CDR1 is KGHSH, CDR2 LQKENI, per germline. As DNA, the CDR3 is TGTGTCAGCTCACCACCGGGAGATTACGAGCAGTACTTC. Its translation: CVSSPPGDYEQYF.

This sequence joins TRBV30 and TRBJ2-1; the D is unclear. Germline V gene lookup returns CDR1 GTSNPN and CDR2 SVGIG (reference sequence). The CDR3 extends over 13 amino acids. Trimming took 1 base from V and 7 from J, leaving 11 bases between them. The chain's CDR3 is CAWSGRRINEQFF. The CDR3 DNA follows: TGTGCCTGGAGTGGAAGGAGAATTAATGAGCAGTTCTTC. The full variable domain, its missing parts supplied by reference TRBV30 and TRBJ2-1, is SQTIHQWPATLVQPVGSPLSLECTVEGTSNPNLYWYRQAAGRGLQLLFYSVGIGQISSEVPQNLSASRPQDRQFILSSKKLLLSDSGFYLCAWSGRRINEQFFGPGTRLTVL.

As regards this clone: At one boundary the junction diverges from the germline segment, which might be a read error. The CDR3 DNA reads TGTTCCAGCAGCCCACCGGGACAGGGCAATCAGCCCCAGCATTTT. It specifies CSSSPPGQGNQPQHF. The chain carries TRBV7-9 and TRBJ1-5, with TRBD1 identical over 8 bases. Germline lookup yields CDR1 SEHNR and CDR2 FQNEAQ (reference sequence). The CDR3 totals 15 residues.

About this clone itself: Sequence at one end of the junction differs from germline and may be a read error. The chain recombines TRBV2 with TRBJ2-7; 8 nucleotides align to TRBD2. Germline V gene sequence: CDR1 SNHLY, CDR2 FYNNEI. CDR3 length: 12 residues. The CDR3 DNA is TGTGCCAGCAGTGAGGTCTCTGGACTAGCAATCTTC. Translated: CASSEVSGLAIF.

The chain has TRBV5-4 and TRBJ1-6; D ambiguous. CDR3 size: 15 residues. Per germline, CDR1 SGHNT and CDR2 YYREEE (reference sequence). V was cut by 0 bases and J by 5 bases, with 9 bases left in between. In DNA, the CDR3 is TGTGCCAGCAGCTTGGAGCTGGGCCATAATTCACCCCTCCACTTT. Translating it yields CASSLELGHNSPLHF.